This T cell receptor (beta chain) was obtained from a study of blood T cells in healthy people across ages. Overall study results and limits: Higher diversity, along with more naive CD4+ cells, distinguished long-lived donors from aged donors.

Notes on this clonotype: Its target is not known.

A second 7 to 11 cycle PCR used barcoded and J-beta primers. From each sample, at least 2.5 million paired-end reads containing CDR3 were obtained. TCRdb itself ran the 5' RACE reads through MiXCR, one entry per CDR3 protein. This table has some 1.1 million distinct CDR3 sequences, more than 30% appearing once. This receptor was obtained from a man younger than 35 in good health. Sequencing input: blood.

Here the CDR3 DNA reads TGCAGTGCTAGAAAAGGCGGATATGAGCAGTACTTC. It codes for CSARKGGYEQYF. The V gene is TRBV20-1, the J gene TRBJ2-5; D gene ambiguous. CDR1 DFQATT and CDR2 SNEGSKA come from the germline V gene (reference sequence). The CDR3 runs to 12 residues. Deletions cut 2 bases from V and 11 bases from J, with 15 bases between.